The 15 T cell receptor beta chains below were found in one sample sequenced in a study of fetal regulatory T cell absence and autoimmunity. Generated by immunoSEQ multiplex PCR, the TCRdb table keeps only in-frame clones and is missing some. In the table there are about 95,000 clones, approximately 75% of which are singletons. Sequences were obtained from pancreas tissue. The source of these receptors is a male donor with IPEX syndrome.

This clone has only a few counts. The chain links TRBV27 to TRBJ2-7; 7 bases are shared with TRBD1. The CDR3 spans 13 residues. The germline V gene encodes CDR1 MNHEY and CDR2 SMNVEV (reference sequence). The junction had 0 bases not matched to a gene; V was cut back by 2 bases and J by 2 bases. CDR3 bases: TGTGCCAGCAGTTTACAGGGGGCCTACGAGCAGTACTTC. This codes for CASSLQGAYEQYF.

This clone occurred once. The rearrangement uses TRBV19 and TRBJ1-4, with D uncertain. CDR3 length: 14 amino acids. CDR1 is LNHDA and CDR2 is SQIVND in the germline V gene (reference sequence). The V end was cut by 5 bases, the J end by 8 bases, with 15 bases between. In nucleotides, the CDR3 is TGTGCCAGTAGTCTGAGAAACAGAGTAGAAAAACTGTTTTTT. This encodes CASSLRNRVEKLFF.

CDR3: CASTQGSYEQYF. CDR3 bases: TGTGCCTCGACACAGGGCTCCTACGAGCAGTACTTC. J is TRBJ2-7 and V is TRBV10-3, with D possibly being TRBD1 (6 bases). Germline lookup yields CDR1 ENHRY and CDR2 SYGVKD. The V end was cut by 11 bases, the J end by 0 bases, with 11 bases between. The CDR3 totals 12 residues.

This chain joins TRBV2 and TRBJ2-7; D is undetermined. Trimming stripped 7 bases from V and 6 bases from J, with 7 bases between. The CDR3 has 10 amino acids. Germline CDR1 reads SNHLY; CDR2 reads FYNNEI. CDR3 nucleotide sequence: TGTGCCAGCAAAGGGTTCGAGCAGTACTTC. As protein: CASKGFEQYF.

V and J are TRBV7-9 and TRBJ2-1, with D possibly being TRBD2 (6 bases). V was clipped by 1 base and J by 8 bases, with 15 bases between them. CDR3 length: 15 amino acids. Germline V CDR1 and CDR2: SEHNR, FQNEAQ (reference sequence). As DNA, the CDR3 is TGTGCCAGCAGCTTAGAAGGCGGGAACAACCATGAGCAGTTCTTC. Translation gives CASSLEGGNNHEQFF.

The J gene is TRBJ2-3, the V gene TRBV11-2; 7 bases are a match to TRBD2. This CDR3 region has 16 residues. With V trimmed by 3 bases and J by 2 bases, 8 bases remained unmatched. CDR1 and CDR2 (germline): SGHAT, FQNNGV. As DNA, the CDR3 is TGTGCCAGCAGCTTTTGGGCGGGGGTTACCACAGATACGCAGTATTTT. Translation gives CASSFWAGVTTDTQYF.

In DNA, the CDR3 is TGTGCCGGTCGAGCCGGCGACGTTGAAAAACTGTTTTTT. Its protein product is CAGRAGDVEKLFF. The V gene is TRBV7-9, the J gene TRBJ1-4; D is uncertain. Germline V lookup: CDR1 SEHNR, CDR2 FQNEAQ (reference sequence). V lost 11 bases, J lost 7 bases, and 17 bases lay in between. There are 13 residues in the CDR3.

The chain links TRBV2 to TRBJ2-3, with 7 nucleotides matching TRBD2. This CDR3 is 16 amino acids long. Trimming removed 8 bases from V and 0 bases from J; junction bases left unmatched: 11. Germline loops: CDR1 SNHLY, CDR2 FYNNEI. CDR3 bases: TGTGCCAGCTTCCAGACAGCGGGGCCTAGCACAGATACGCAGTATTTT. Protein sequence: CASFQTAGPSTDTQYF.

V gene TRBV5-1 combines with J gene TRBJ2-7; D not resolved. The germline V and J ends were trimmed by 3 bases and 7 bases, with 17 bases remaining between them. Looked up from germline, CDR1 is SGHRS and CDR2 is YFSETQ. This CDR3 comprises 14 residues. CDR3 sequence: CASSSATRLNEQYF. DNA for the CDR3: TGCGCCAGCAGCTCAGCGACACGTTTAAATGAGCAGTACTTC.

This chain joins TRBV5-4 and TRBJ1-2; TRBD1 aligns across 8 bases. The V segment lost 4 bases and the J segment 6 bases; nucleotides outside the gene matches: 5. Germline V CDR1 and CDR2: SGHNT, YYREEE (reference sequence). The CDR3 sequence is 13 residues long. Here the CDR3 reads CASSTDRVDGYTF. The CDR3 DNA reads as TGTGCCAGCAGCACGGACAGGGTGGATGGCTACACCTTC. Combining the CDR3 with reference TRBV5-4 and TRBJ1-2 gives the whole variable domain ETGVTQSPTHLIKTRGQQVTLRCSSQSGHNTVSWYQQALGQGPQFIFQYYREEENGRGNFPPRFSGLQFPNYSSELNVNALELDDSALYLCASSTDRVDGYTFGSGTRLTVV.

The chain uses TRBV7-8 and TRBJ1-1; D unclear. This CDR3 is 14 amino acids long. V lost 1 base and J lost 0, with 6 bases in between. Looked up from germline, CDR1 is SGHVS and CDR2 is FQNEAQ. The CDR3 DNA reads TGTGCCAGCAGCTTAGGCCGCCTGAACACTGAAGCTTTCTTT. It encodes CASSLGRLNTEAFF.

This chain connects TRBV19 to TRBJ2-1, with TRBD2 matching 13 bases. V shed 5 bases, J shed 9 bases, and the junction held 7 bases outside the gene matches. Looked up from germline, CDR1 is LNHDA and CDR2 is SQIVND (reference sequence). The CDR3 is 15 amino acids. CDR3 protein: CASSPTSGRDPEQFF. The DNA for the CDR3 is TGTGCCAGTAGTCCTACTAGCGGGAGGGATCCTGAGCAGTTCTTC. Full variable domain (missing parts from reference TRBV19 and TRBJ2-1): DGGITQSPKYLFRKEGQNVTLSCEQNLNHDAMYWYRQDPGQGLRLIYYSQIVNDFQKGDIAEGYSVSREKKESFPLTVTSAQKNPTAFYLCASSPTSGRDPEQFFGPGTRLTVL.

The chain couples TRBV4-1 to TRBJ1-1; D uncertain. The CDR3 has 14 amino acids. Per the germline V gene, CDR1 is MGHRA and CDR2 is YSYEKL. V was shortened by 1 base and J by 3 bases, with 9 bases between the two germline ends. DNA for the CDR3: TGCGCCAGCAGCCAAGGGACGGTATACACTGAAGCTTTCTTT. Protein product: CASSQGTVYTEAFF.

The chain combines TRBV10-3 with TRBJ2-2; 7 bases line up with TRBD1. Trimming removed 4 bases from V and 4 bases from J; junction bases left unmatched: 6. Looked up from germline, CDR1 is ENHRY and CDR2 is SYGVKD. The CDR3 consists of 15 residues. CDR3 coding DNA: TGTGCCATCAGTGGACCAGGGGGTGGCACCGGGGAGCTGTTTTTT. Protein: CAISGPGGGTGELFF.

The chain joins TRBV19 to TRBJ2-1; D is ambiguous. The CDR3 runs to 11 residues. The V gene lost 5 bases and the J gene lost 8 bases, with 7 bases spanning the gap. Germline V gene lookup returns CDR1 LNHDA and CDR2 SQIVND (reference sequence). The chain's CDR3 is CASSRGYEQFF. CDR3 sequence (DNA): TGTGCCAGTAGTCGAGGCTATGAGCAGTTCTTC.